This entry concerns a single T cell receptor (beta chain). The sample belongs to a study of blood T cell repertoires in COVID-19. At the level of the study: There were acute and convalescent COVID-19 samples, and they came from the United States, Italy and Spain.

Germline CDR1 reads SGHDN; CDR2 reads FVKESK. The CDR3 loop spans 15 amino acids. Between the trimmed V and J ends, which lost 1 base and 5 bases, there was a span of 15 bases. Sequencing was performed with immunoSEQ multiplex PCR; in TCRdb, only in-frame clones are kept and a portion is missing. The sample holds some 260,000 clones, about nine tenths seen once. Cohort placement rested on clinical history that participants reported themselves. Cohort 3 donors counted as recovered after two negative PCRs, clearance, or resolved symptoms. The rearrangement links TRBV14 to TRBJ2-7; a possible D gene is TRBD1 (6 bases). The TCR comes from a woman aged 18-29 years who had recovered from COVID-19. The sequenced sample consisted of PBMCs or T cells enriched from blood (not recorded which). CDR3 DNA: TGTGCCAGCAGCCAAGCTATAGACAGGTCCCACGAGCAGTACTTC. Translating gives CASSQAIDRSHEQYF.